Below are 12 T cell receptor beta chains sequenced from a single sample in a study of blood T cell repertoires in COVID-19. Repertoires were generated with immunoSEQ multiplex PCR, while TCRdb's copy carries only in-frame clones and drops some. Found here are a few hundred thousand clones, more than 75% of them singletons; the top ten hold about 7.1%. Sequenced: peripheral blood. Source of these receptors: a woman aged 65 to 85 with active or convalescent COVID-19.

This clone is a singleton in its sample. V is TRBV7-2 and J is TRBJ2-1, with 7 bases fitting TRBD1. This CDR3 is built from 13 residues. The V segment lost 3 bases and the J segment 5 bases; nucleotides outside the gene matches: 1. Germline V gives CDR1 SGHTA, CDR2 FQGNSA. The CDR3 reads CASSFGQDNEQFF. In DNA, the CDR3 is TGTGCCAGCAGCTTCGGACAGGACAATGAGCAGTTCTTC.

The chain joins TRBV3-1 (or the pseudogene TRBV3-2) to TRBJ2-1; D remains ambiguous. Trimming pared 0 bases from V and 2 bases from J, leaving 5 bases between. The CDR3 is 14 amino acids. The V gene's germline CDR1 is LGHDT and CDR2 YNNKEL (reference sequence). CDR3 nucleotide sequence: TGTGCCAGCAGCCAAGACGCTACCTACAATGAGCAGTTCTTC. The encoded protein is CASSQDATYNEQFF.

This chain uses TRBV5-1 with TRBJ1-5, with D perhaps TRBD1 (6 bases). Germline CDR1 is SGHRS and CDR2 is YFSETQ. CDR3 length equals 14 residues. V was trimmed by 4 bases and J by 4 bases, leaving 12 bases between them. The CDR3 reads CASSPGTPNQPQHF. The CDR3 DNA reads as TGCGCCAGCAGCCCCGGGACACCAAATCAGCCCCAGCATTTT.

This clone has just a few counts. The CDR3 reads CASSHETDGRRGYTF. The CDR3 DNA reads as TGCGCCAGCAGCCATGAGACCGACGGCCGGAGAGGCTACACCTTC. V is TRBV4-1 and J is TRBJ1-2, with unresolved D. The CDR3 sequence is 15 residues long. Trimming took 3 bases from V and 8 from J, leaving 19 bases between them. The germline CDR1 and CDR2 sequences are MGHRA and YSYEKL.

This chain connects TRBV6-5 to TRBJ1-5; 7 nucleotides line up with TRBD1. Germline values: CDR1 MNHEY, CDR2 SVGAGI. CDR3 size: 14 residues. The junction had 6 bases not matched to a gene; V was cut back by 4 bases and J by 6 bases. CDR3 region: CASSSTGTGQPQHF. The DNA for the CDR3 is TGTGCCAGCAGTTCGACAGGGACGGGTCAGCCCCAGCATTTT.

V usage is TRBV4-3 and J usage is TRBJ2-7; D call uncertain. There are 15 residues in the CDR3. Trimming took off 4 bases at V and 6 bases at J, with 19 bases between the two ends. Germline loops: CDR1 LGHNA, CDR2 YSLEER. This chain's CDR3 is CASSPDGRPLSEQYF. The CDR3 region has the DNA TGCGCCAGCAGCCCAGACGGCAGGCCACTCTCCGAGCAGTACTTC.

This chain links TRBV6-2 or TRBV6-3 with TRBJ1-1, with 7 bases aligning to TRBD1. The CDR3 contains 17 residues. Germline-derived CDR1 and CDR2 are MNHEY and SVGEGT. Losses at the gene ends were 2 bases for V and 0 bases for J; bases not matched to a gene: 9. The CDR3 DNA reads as TGTGCCAGCAGTTACGTCGCAGGGGGAACCATGAACACTGAAGCTTTCTTT. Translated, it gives CASSYVAGGTMNTEAFF.

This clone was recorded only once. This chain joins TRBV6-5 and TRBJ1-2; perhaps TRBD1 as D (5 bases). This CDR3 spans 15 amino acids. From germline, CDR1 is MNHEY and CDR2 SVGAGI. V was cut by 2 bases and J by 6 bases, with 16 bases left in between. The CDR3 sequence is CASSYEQGSGDGYTF. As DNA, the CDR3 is TGTGCCAGCAGTTACGAGCAGGGAAGTGGGGATGGCTACACCTTC.

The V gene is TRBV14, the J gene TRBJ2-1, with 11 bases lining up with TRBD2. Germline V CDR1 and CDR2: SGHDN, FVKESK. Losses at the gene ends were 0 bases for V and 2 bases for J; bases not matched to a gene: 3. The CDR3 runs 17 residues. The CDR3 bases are TGTGCCAGCAGCCAAGAACTAGCGGGGGACCCCTACAATGAGCAGTTCTTC. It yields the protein CASSQELAGDPYNEQFF.

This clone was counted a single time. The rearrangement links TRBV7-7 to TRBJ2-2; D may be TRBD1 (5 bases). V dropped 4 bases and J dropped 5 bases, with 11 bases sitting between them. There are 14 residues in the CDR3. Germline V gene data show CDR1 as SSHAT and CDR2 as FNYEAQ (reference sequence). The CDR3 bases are TGTGCCAGCAGCTCGCCTTCAGGGACCGGGGAGCTGTTTTTT. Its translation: CASSSPSGTGELFF.

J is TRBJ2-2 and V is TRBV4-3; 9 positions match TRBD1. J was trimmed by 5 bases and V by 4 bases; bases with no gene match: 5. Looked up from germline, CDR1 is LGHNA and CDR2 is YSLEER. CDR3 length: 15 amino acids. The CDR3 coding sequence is TGCGCCAGCAGCCCACAGGGGGCGCGGACCGGGGAGCTGTTTTTT. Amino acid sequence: CASSPQGARTGELFF.

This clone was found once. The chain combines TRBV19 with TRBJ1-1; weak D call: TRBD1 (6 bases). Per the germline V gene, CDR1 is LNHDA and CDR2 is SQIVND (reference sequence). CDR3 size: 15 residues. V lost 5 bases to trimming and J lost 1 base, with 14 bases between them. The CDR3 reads CASSSYRERNTEAFF. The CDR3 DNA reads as TGTGCCAGTAGTTCCTACAGGGAGAGGAACACTGAAGCTTTCTTT. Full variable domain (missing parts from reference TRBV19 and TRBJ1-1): DGGITQSPKYLFRKEGQNVTLSCEQNLNHDAMYWYRQDPGQGLRLIYYSQIVNDFQKGDIAEGYSVSREKKESFPLTVTSAQKNPTAFYLCASSSYRERNTEAFFGQGTRLTVV.